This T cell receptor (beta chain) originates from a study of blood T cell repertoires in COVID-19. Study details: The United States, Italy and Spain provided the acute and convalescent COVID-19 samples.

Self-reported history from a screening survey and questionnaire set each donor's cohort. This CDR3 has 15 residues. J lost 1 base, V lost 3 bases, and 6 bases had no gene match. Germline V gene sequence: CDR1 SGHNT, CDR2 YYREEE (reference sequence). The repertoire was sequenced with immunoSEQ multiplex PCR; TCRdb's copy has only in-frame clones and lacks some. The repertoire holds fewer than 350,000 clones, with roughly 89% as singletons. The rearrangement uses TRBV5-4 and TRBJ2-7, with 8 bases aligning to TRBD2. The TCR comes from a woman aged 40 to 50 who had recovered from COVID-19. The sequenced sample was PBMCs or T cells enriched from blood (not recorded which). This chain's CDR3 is CASSWGASGSYEQYF. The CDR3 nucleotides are TGTGCCAGCAGCTGGGGGGCTAGCGGGTCCTACGAGCAGTACTTC.